This paragraph covers one T cell receptor (beta chain) sequence. Random-hexamer reverse transcription was applied to roughly 0.5 to 1 ug RNA. The amplification used immunoSEQ multiplex PCR on TCR beta CDR3; it spanned 54 Vbeta and 13 Jbeta. TCRdb used MiXCR to reprocess the immunoSEQ multiplex PCR reads, holding one entry per CDR3 protein. The sample holds over 130,000 distinct CDR3 sequences, approximately 95% seen once. The data belong to a study of CD8 T cells in Susac syndrome. The CDR3 sequence is 16 residues long. Per germline, CDR1 LGHDT and CDR2 YNNKEL (reference sequence). Trimming removed 5 bases from V and 5 bases from J; junction bases left unmatched: 8. CD8+ and CD4+ T cells circulating in blood were sequenced for TCR beta. The multiple sclerosis control group was made up of treatment-naive patients with stable or active relapsing-remitting disease. TEMRA cells were FACS-enriched, and CD8+ and CD4+ T cells were isolated negatively.

Sequencing was carried out using CD4+ T cells from PBMCs. This TCR came from a human donor with multiple sclerosis. The chain couples TRBV3-1 to TRBJ1-6; 8 positions agree with TRBD1. For the CDR3, the DNA is TGTGCCAGCAGCACCTTGACAGGGGAACATAATTCACCCCTCCACTTT. It encodes CASSTLTGEHNSPLHF.